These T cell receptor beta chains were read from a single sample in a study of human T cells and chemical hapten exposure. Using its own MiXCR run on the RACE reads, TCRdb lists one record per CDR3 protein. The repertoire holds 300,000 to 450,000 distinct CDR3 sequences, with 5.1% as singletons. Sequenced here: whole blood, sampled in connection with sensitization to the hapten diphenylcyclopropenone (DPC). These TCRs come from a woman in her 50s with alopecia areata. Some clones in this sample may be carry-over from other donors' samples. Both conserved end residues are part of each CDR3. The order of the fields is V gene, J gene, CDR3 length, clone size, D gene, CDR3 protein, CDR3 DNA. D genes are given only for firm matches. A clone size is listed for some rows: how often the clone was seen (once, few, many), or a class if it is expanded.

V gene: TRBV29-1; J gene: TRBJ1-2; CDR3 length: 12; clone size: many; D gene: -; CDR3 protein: CSVDRGGDGYTF; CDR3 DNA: TGCAGCGTTGATCGGGGGGGAGATGGCTACACCTTC
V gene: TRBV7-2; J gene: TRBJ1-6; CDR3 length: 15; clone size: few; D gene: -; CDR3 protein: CASSLFAGAGSPLHF; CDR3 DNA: TGTGCCAGCAGCTTATTTGCGGGGGCCGGGTCACCCCTCCACTTT
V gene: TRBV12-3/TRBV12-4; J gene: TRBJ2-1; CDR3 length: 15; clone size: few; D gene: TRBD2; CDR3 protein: CASSLVAGVDNEQFF; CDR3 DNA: TGTGCCAGCAGTTTGGTAGCGGGAGTAGATAATGAGCAGTTCTTC
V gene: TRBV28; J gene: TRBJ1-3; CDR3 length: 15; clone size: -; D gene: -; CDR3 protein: CATDGGATTGNTIYF; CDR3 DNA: TGTGCCACCGATGGGGGGGCCACCACGGGAAACACCATATATTTT
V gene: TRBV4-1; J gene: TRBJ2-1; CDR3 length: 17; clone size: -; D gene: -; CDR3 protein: CASSQVASLSSYNEQFF; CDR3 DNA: TGCGCCAGCAGCCAAGTAGCCTCCTTAAGCTCCTACAATGAGCAGTTCTTC
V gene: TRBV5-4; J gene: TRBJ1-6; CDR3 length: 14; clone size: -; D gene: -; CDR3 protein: CASSQGLGDSPLHF; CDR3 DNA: TGTGCCAGCAGTCAGGGCCTGGGTGATTCACCCCTCCACTTT
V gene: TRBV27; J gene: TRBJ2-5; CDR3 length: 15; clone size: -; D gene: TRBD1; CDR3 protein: CASSLSGQGTETQYF; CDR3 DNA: TGTGCCAGCAGTTTATCCGGACAGGGGACAGAGACCCAGTACTTC
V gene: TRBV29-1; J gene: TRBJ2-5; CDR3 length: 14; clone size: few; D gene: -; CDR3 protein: CSVGLAGEGETQYF; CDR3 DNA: TGCAGCGTTGGCCTTGCAGGGGAGGGGGAGACCCAGTACTTC
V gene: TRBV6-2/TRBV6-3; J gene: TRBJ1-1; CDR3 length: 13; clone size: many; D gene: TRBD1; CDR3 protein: CASSRTGNTEAFF; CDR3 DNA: TGTGCCAGCAGCCGGACAGGGAACACTGAAGCTTTCTTT
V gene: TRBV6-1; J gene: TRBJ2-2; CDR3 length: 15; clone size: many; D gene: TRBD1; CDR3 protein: CASNKVGQGSGELFF; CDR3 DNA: TGTGCCAGCAATAAGGTCGGACAGGGGTCCGGGGAGCTGTTTTTT
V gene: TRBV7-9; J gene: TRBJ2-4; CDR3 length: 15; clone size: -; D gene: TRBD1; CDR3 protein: CASSSQGFAKNIQYF; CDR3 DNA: TGTGCCAGCAGCTCACAGGGGTTTGCCAAAAACATTCAGTACTTC
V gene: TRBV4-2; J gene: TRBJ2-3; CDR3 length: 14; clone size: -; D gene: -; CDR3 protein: CASSPGTTGDTQYF; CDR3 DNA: TGTGCCAGCAGCCCCGGGACCACCGGGGATACGCAGTATTTT
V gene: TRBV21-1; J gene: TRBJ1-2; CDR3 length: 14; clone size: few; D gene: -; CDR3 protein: CASSKRGGAQGYTF; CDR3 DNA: TGTGCCAGCAGCAAACGAGGAGGGGCCCAAGGCTACACCTTC
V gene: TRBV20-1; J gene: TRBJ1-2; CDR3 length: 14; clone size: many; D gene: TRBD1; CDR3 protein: CSAPDRAGPYGYTF; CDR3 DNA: TGCAGTGCTCCGGACAGGGCAGGTCCCTATGGCTACACCTTC
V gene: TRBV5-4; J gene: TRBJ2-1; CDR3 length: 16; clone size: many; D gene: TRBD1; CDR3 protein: CASSLPPGQSYNEQFF; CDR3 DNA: TGTGCCAGCAGCTTACCCCCGGGACAGTCCTACAATGAGCAGTTCTTC
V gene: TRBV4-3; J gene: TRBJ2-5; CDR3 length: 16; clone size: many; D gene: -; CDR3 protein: CASSPSYQGRGETQYF; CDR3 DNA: TGCGCCAGCAGCCCCAGCTATCAGGGTAGAGGGGAGACCCAGTACTTC
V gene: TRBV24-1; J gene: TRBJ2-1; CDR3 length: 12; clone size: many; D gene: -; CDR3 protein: CATSPGYNEQFF; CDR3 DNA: TGTGCCACCAGTCCCGGTTACAATGAGCAGTTCTTC
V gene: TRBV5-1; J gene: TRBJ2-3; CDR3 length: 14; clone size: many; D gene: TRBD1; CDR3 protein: CASLGQGGTDTQYF; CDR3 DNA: TGCGCCAGCTTGGGACAGGGGGGCACAGATACGCAGTATTTT
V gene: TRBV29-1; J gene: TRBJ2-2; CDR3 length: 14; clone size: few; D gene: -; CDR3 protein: CSVTVGGQTGELFF; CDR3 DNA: TGCAGCGTGACCGTTGGGGGGCAAACCGGGGAGCTGTTTTTT
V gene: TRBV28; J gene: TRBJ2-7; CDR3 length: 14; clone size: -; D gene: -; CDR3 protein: CASSLGTPAAEQYF; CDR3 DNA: TGTGCCAGCAGTCTCGGGACCCCCGCCGCCGAGCAGTACTTC
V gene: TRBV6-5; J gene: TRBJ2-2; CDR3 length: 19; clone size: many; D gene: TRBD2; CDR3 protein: CASSFPGGSGTSVPGELFF; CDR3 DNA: TGTGCCAGCAGTTTCCCCGGTGGCTCCGGGACTAGCGTCCCCGGGGAGCTGTTTTTT
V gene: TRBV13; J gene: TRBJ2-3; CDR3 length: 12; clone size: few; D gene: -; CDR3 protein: CASSPSEDTQYF; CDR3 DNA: TGTGCCAGCAGCCCTTCGGAAGATACGCAGTATTTT
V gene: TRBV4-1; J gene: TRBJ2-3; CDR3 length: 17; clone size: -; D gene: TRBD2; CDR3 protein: CASSQVPPSGGVDTQYF; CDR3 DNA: TGCGCCAGCAGCCAAGTCCCCCCTAGCGGGGGTGTAGATACGCAGTATTTT
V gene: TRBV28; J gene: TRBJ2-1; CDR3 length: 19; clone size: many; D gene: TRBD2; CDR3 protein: CASSLFSPGVGRNHNEQFF; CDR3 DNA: TGTGCCAGCAGTTTATTCTCCCCGGGTGTCGGGAGGAACCACAATGAGCAGTTCTTC
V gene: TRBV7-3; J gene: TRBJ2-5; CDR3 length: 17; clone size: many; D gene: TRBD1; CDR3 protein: CASSFVRGLIWGETQYF; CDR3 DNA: TGTGCCAGCAGCTTCGTCAGGGGGCTTATATGGGGAGAGACCCAGTACTTC
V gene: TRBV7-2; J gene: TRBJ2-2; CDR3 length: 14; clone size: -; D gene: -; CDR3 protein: CASSELQGYGELFF; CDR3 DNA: TGTGCCAGCAGCGAATTACAGGGATACGGGGAGCTGTTTTTT
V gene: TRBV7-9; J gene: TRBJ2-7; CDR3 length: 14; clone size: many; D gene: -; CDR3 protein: CASSPDDGSYEQYF; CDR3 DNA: TGTGCCAGCAGCCCAGATGACGGGAGCTACGAGCAGTACTTC
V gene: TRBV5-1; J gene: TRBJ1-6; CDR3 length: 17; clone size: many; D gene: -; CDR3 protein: CASSLLGAASDNSPLHF; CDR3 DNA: TGCGCCAGCAGCTTGTTAGGTGCCGCATCGGATAATTCACCCCTCCACTTT
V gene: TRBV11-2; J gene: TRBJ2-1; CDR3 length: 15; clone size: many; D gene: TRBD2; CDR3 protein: CASSRTSGPYNEQFF; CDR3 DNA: TGTGCCAGCAGCCGGACTAGCGGGCCGTACAATGAGCAGTTCTTC
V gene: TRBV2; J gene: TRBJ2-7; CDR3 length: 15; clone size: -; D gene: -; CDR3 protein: CASSEATGLTYERYF; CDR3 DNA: TGTGCCAGCAGTGAAGCCACGGGACTCACCTACGAGCGGTACTTC
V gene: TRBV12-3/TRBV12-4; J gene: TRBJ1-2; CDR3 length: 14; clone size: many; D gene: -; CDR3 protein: CASSPIAPGYGYTF; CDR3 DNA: TGTGCCAGCAGTCCTATCGCCCCGGGTTATGGCTACACCTTC
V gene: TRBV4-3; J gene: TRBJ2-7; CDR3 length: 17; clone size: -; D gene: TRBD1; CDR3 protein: CASSQGLGQGSSYEQYF; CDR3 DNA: TGCGCCAGCAGCCAGGGTCTCGGACAGGGGTCCTCCTACGAGCAGTACTTC
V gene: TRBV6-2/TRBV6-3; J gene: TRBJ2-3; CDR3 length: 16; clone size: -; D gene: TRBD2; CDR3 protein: CASSYSRPSGRNTQYF; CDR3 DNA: TGTGCCAGCAGTTACTCGCGGCCTAGCGGGAGAAATACGCAGTATTTT
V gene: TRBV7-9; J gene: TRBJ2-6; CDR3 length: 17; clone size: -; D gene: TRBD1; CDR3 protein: CASSRAGDRAGANVLTF; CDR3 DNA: TGTGCCAGCAGCCGTGCGGGGGACAGGGCTGGGGCCAACGTCCTGACTTTC
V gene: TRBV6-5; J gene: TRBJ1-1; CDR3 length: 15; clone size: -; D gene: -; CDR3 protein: CASSFAKTGNTEAFF; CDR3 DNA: TGTGCCAGCAGCTTCGCGAAGACAGGGAACACTGAAGCTTTCTTT
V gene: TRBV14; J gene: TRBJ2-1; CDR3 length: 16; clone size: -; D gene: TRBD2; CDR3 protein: CASSQDASGAYNEQFF; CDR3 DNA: TGTGCCAGCAGCCAGGACGCTAGCGGAGCCTACAATGAGCAGTTCTTC
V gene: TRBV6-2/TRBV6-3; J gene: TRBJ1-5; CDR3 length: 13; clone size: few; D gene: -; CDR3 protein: CASSYWWRQPQHF; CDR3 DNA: TGTGCCAGCAGTTACTGGTGGCGTCAGCCCCAGCATTTT
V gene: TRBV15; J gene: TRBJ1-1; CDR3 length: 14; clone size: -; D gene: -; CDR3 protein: CATSREGGGTEAFF; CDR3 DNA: TGTGCCACCAGCAGAGAGGGTGGAGGCACTGAAGCTTTCTTT
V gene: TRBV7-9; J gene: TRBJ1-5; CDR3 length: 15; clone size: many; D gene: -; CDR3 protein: CASSLVGHSNQPQHF; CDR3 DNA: TGTGCCAGCAGCTTAGTGGGACACAGCAATCAGCCCCAGCATTTT
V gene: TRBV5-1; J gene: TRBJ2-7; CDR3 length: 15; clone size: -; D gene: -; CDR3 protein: CASSLDWGSTYEQYF; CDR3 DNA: TGCGCCAGCAGCTTGGATTGGGGGAGTACTTACGAGCAGTACTTC
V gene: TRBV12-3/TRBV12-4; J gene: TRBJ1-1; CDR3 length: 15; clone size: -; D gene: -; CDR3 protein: CASSLVGRVNTEAFF; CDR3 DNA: TGTGCCAGCAGTTTAGTTGGCAGGGTGAACACTGAAGCTTTCTTT
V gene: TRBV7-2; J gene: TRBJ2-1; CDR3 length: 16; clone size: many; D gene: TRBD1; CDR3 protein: CASRSLTGGSYNEQFF; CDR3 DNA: TGTGCCAGCAGATCCCTTACAGGGGGCTCCTACAATGAGCAGTTCTTC
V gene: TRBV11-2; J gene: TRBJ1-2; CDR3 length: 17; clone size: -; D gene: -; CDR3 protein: CASSSAGSVLKNYGYTF; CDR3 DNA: TGTGCCAGCAGCTCGGCCGGGTCAGTCTTAAAAAACTATGGCTACACCTTC
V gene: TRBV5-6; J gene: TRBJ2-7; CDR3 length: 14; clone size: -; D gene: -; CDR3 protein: CASSSEVILYEQYF; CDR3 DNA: TGTGCCAGCAGCTCGGAGGTAATACTCTACGAGCAGTACTTC
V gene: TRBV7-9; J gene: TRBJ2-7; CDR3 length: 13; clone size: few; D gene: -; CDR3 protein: CASSPGREFEQYF; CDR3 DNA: TGTGCCAGCAGCCCCGGGCGGGAATTCGAGCAGTACTTC
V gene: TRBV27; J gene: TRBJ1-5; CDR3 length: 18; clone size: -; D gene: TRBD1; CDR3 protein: CASSPGVGQGVSNQPQHF; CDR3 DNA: TGTGCCAGCAGTCCAGGTGTGGGACAGGGGGTTAGCAATCAGCCCCAGCATTTT
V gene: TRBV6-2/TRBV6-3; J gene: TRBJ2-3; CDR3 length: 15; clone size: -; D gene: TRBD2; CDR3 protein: CASSHSGPRTDTQYF; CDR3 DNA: TGTGCCAGCAGTCATAGCGGGCCCCGCACAGATACGCAGTATTTT